Presented here are 7 T cell receptor beta chains from one specimen sequenced in a study of T-cell reconstitution after alpha-beta-depleted transplantation in children. It was with unique molecular identifiers that the TCRbeta library was prepared. TCRdb re-analysed the PCR reads in MiXCR, keeping a single row per CDR3 protein. This table has hundreds of thousands of distinct CDR3 sequences, 11% appearing once. The sequencing used peripheral blood, collected 180 days after TCRalphabeta/CD19-depleted stem cell transplant. The receptors come from a male patient between 2 and 15 years old who had a stem cell transplant for chronic granulomatous disease, so the T cells may come from the graft donor.

This clonotype was detected many times. The chain combines TRBV18 with TRBJ2-2; D unresolved. The CDR3 sequence is 16 residues long. Germline V gene sequence: CDR1 KGHSH, CDR2 LQKENI. Trimming pared 2 bases from V and 5 bases from J, leaving 15 bases between. CDR3 nucleotides: TGTGCCAGCTCACCATTGGAAAGGGCCGGTACCGGGGAGCTGTTTTTT. Its translation is CASSPLERAGTGELFF.

Only a few counts were recorded for this clonotype. The J gene is TRBJ1-4, the V gene TRBV27, with D maybe TRBD1 (5 bases). The CDR3 covers 15 residues. From germline, CDR1 is MNHEY and CDR2 SMNVEV (reference sequence). Trimming stripped 6 bases from V and 3 bases from J, with 14 bases between. CDR3 in DNA: TGTGCCAGCAGCTCACTCGTAGGGGCTAATGAAAAACTGTTTTTT. Translation: CASSSLVGANEKLFF.

This clonotype appeared once. J is TRBJ2-7 and V is TRBV20-1; TRBD2 might be the D (6 bases). The CDR3 is made up of 13 amino acids. Germline V gene sequence: CDR1 DFQATT, CDR2 SNEGSKA (reference sequence). With 3 bases removed from V and 3 bases from J, the gap between germline ends came to 12 bases. The CDR3 DNA sequence: TGCAGTGCTAGCCGAGGGAGGATCTACGAGCAGTACTTC. It yields the protein CSASRGRIYEQYF.

This clonotype was recorded at least ten times. The rearrangement links TRBV12-3 or TRBV12-4 to TRBJ2-7; perhaps D is TRBD1 or TRBD2 (7 bases each). This CDR3 is built from 16 residues. Trimming removed 3 bases from V and 5 bases from J, with 20 bases in between. CDR3 sequence: CASSFGGTALFNEQYF. The CDR3 nucleotides are TGTGCCAGCAGTTTCGGGGGGACAGCCTTATTCAACGAGCAGTACTTC.

This clonotype was found many times. The chain links TRBV5-1 to TRBJ2-5; D might be TRBD1 (6 bases). Germline values: CDR1 SGHRS, CDR2 YFSETQ. This CDR3 spans 14 amino acids. Between the trimmed V and J ends, which lost 4 bases and 1 base, there was a span of 11 bases. CDR3 DNA sequence: TGCGCCAGCAGCGGGAACAGGGCCCAAGAGACCCAGTACTTC. Translating gives CASSGNRAQETQYF.

This clonotype was observed at least ten times. The J gene is TRBJ1-5, the V gene TRBV30, with D perhaps matching TRBD1 (6 bases). The V gene's germline CDR1 is GTSNPN and CDR2 SVGIG (reference sequence). Between the trimmed V and J ends, which lost 0 bases and 4 bases, there was a span of 7 bases. The CDR3 sequence is 13 residues long. For the CDR3, the DNA is TGTGCCTGGAGTGTTCAGGGGAATCAGCCCCAGCATTTT. It encodes CAWSVQGNQPQHF.

In its sample, this clonotype was seen many times. V gene TRBV4-1 combines with J gene TRBJ1-2, with 9 nucleotides matching TRBD1. The CDR3 has 16 amino acids. J was trimmed by 6 bases and V by 3 bases; bases with no gene match: 11. From germline, CDR1 is MGHRA and CDR2 YSYEKL. CDR3 coding DNA: TGCGCCAGCAGCCAGAGATCGGGACAGGGTCCTAATGGCTACACCTTC. Translation gives CASSQRSGQGPNGYTF.